The subject of this entry is one T cell receptor beta chain. Antigen: not known. TCRdb re-called the 5' RACE reads; every CDR3 protein appears as one record, without DNA. The clone table shows some 83,000 distinct CDR3 sequences, with the ten largest holding around 7.2%. These data are taken from a study of monozygotic twins with inflammatory bowel disease. General study results and limits: Whether twins were concordant or discordant made no difference to repertoire similarity, possibly from limited power. Whereas healthy co-twins had higher TCRbeta diversity (inverse Simpson), IBD patients had lower diversity.

The germline CDR1 and CDR2 sequences are DFQATT and SNEGSKA (reference sequence). CDR3 size: 16 residues. Sequencing input: blood. This sequence joins TRBV20-1 and TRBJ2-7; absent DNA, TCRdb's TRBD2 call cannot be checked. This TCR derives from a human donor with ulcerative colitis or Crohn's disease, or a healthy co-twin of an affected twin (not recorded which). CDR3 region: CSARGIPRDFSYEQYF.